This T cell receptor (beta chain) was captured by sequencing in a study of blood T cell repertoires in COVID-19. Study overall: From T cells, B-cell-depleted T cells, or PBMCs came the material, which was cDNA or gDNA.

Two negative PCRs, clearance, or symptom resolution had been documented for recovered Cohort 3 donors. Germline assignment: CDR1 LNHNV and CDR2 YYDKDF (reference sequence). V lost 1 base, J lost 3 bases, and 2 bases lay in between. The CDR3 sequence is 12 residues long. Method: immunoSEQ multiplex PCR; TCRdb's copy keeps in-frame clones and lacks some. This repertoire shows approximately 210,000 clones, about 80% found once; its top ten account for around 16%. Sequencing was done on a sample of PBMCs or T cells enriched from blood (not recorded which). V usage is TRBV15 and J usage is TRBJ2-3, with D unresolved. This receptor was identified in a man aged 35-49 years who had recovered from COVID-19. DNA of the CDR3: TGTGCCACCAGCAGAGCTACAGATACGCAGTATTTT. Its translation: CATSRATDTQYF.